These T cell receptor beta chains were read from a single sample in a study of cytotoxic CD8 clonotypes in ibrutinib-treated CLL. Only in-frame clones appear in the TCRdb table, and some are missing; sequencing was by immunoSEQ multiplex PCR. The sample includes tens of thousands of clones, approximately 80% of them seen just once. Sequenced here: PBMCs, sampled at disease progression, from a patient treated with ibrutinib. Receptors were obtained from a human donor with chronic lymphocytic leukemia. Each CDR3 is given with its conserved first and last residue. Fields, in order: V gene, J gene, CDR3 protein.

V: TRBV6-1
J: TRBJ1-5
CDR3: CASSGQTPQHF

V: TRBV30
J: TRBJ1-3
CDR3: CAWSVTDSSPGNTIYF

V: TRBV4-1
J: TRBJ2-7
CDR3: CASSQTGTAYEQYF

V: TRBV27
J: TRBJ1-6
CDR3: CASSLWSQMVTPLHF

V: TRBV28
J: TRBJ2-3
CDR3: CASSPSGTSPSTDTQYF

V: TRBV11-2
J: TRBJ2-2
CDR3: CASSFDRFTGELFF

V: TRBV5-1
J: TRBJ2-3
CDR3: CASSSGQYHTQYF

V: TRBV27
J: TRBJ1-1
CDR3: CASQNYRGYDTEAFF

V: TRBV5-1
J: TRBJ2-7
CDR3: CASSLRSGGPYEQYF

V: TRBV10-1
J: TRBJ2-7
CDR3: CASSEPGQGAFEQYF

V: TRBV5-4
J: TRBJ1-2
CDR3: CASSLGTQGNYGYTF

V: TRBV5-1
J: TRBJ1-1
CDR3: CASSYDGHLMNTEAFF

V: TRBV5-6
J: TRBJ2-7
CDR3: CASSPGAHPGEQYF

V: TRBV5-1
J: TRBJ1-2
CDR3: CASSSQGRDYGYTF

V: TRBV5-1
J: TRBJ2-7
CDR3: CASSLRLAGGEQYF

V: TRBV13
J: TRBJ1-2
CDR3: CASSSGTGKIGYTF

V: TRBV10-3
J: TRBJ1-5
CDR3: CAISVVGPDQPQHF

V: TRBV18
J: TRBJ2-7
CDR3: CASSPQIATGLEQYF

V: TRBV5-4
J: TRBJ1-1
CDR3: CASRGIGANTEAFF

V: TRBV4-2
J: TRBJ2-3
CDR3: CASSRIGDTQYF

V: TRBV19
J: TRBJ1-4
CDR3: CASSFGQTTNEKLFF

V: TRBV4-2
J: TRBJ2-5
CDR3: CASSQDSLASETQYF

V: TRBV13
J: TRBJ1-3
CDR3: CASSFGTVSGNTIYF

V: TRBV18
J: TRBJ1-2
CDR3: CASTGLLSGYTF

V: TRBV5-1
J: TRBJ1-5
CDR3: CASSMDGYSNQPQHF

V: TRBV6-5
J: TRBJ2-7
CDR3: CASSIGPQERYEQYF

V: TRBV7-9
J: TRBJ2-3
CDR3: CASSRGFSTDTQYF

V: TRBV5-4
J: TRBJ2-7
CDR3: CASSQPGQGIGYEQYF

V: TRBV9
J: TRBJ2-1
CDR3: CASSLTGSPYNEQFF

V: TRBV5-4
J: TRBJ2-7
CDR3: CASSGGKNRGGEQYF

V: TRBV18
J: TRBJ2-7
CDR3: CASSRTSGSSYEQYF